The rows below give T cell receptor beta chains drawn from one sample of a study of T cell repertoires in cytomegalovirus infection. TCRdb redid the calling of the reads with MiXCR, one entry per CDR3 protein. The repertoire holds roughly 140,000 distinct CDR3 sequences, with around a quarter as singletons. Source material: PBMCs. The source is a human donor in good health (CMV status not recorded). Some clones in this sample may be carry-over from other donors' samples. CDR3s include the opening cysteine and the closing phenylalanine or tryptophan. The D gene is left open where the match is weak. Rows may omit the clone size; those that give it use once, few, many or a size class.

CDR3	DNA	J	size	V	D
CSARVPGDTGELFF	TGCAGTGCTAGAGTCCCAGGGGACACCGGGGAGCTGTTTTTT	TRBJ2-2	few	TRBV20-1	.
CASSLGLAGGEETQYF	TGTGCCAGCAGTTTAGGGCTAGCGGGGGGAGAGGAGACCCAGTACTTC	TRBJ2-5	many	TRBV12-3/TRBV12-4	TRBD2
CASFFPGGGANEQFF	TGTGCCAGCTTCTTTCCCGGCGGGGGGGCCAATGAGCAGTTCTTC	TRBJ2-1	many	TRBV7-8	TRBD2
CATTIATNEKLFF	TGTGCCACCACGATCGCAACTAATGAAAAACTGTTTTTT	TRBJ1-4	many	TRBV19	.
CASSRLTRGRGHEQYF	TGTGCCAGCAGCCGCCTAACCAGGGGCAGGGGGCACGAGCAGTACTTC	TRBJ2-7	.	TRBV28	TRBD1
CATSREGGGYEQYF	TGTGCCACCAGCAGAGAGGGCGGGGGTTACGAGCAGTACTTC	TRBJ2-7	few	TRBV15	TRBD2
CASSGDSPNEKLFF	TGTGCCAGCAGTGGGGACAGTCCTAATGAAAAACTGTTTTTT	TRBJ1-4	once	TRBV28	TRBD1
CASSFNRGEAFF	TGTGCCAGCAGTTTCAACAGGGGTGAAGCTTTCTTT	TRBJ1-1	.	TRBV12-3/TRBV12-4	TRBD1
CASSFGLRDEQYF	TGTGCCAGCAGCTTTGGGTTAAGGGACGAGCAGTACTTC	TRBJ2-7	few	TRBV7-2	.
CASGRVTSTEAFF	TGTGCCAGCGGAAGAGTTACGTCGACTGAAGCTTTCTTT	TRBJ1-1	.	TRBV9	.
CSVLDSLTGELFF	TGCAGCGTCCTGGACAGCCTCACCGGGGAGCTGTTTTTT	TRBJ2-2	.	TRBV29-1	.
CSARPGPAKNIQYF	TGCAGTGCTAGACCAGGTCCAGCCAAAAACATTCAGTACTTC	TRBJ2-4	.	TRBV20-1	.
CASSLNSGGPGELFF	TGTGCCAGCAGCTTAAACTCCGGGGGGCCCGGGGAGCTGTTTTTT	TRBJ2-2	.	TRBV7-3	.
CASSYPGQGRETQYF	TGTGCCAGCAGTTACCCCGGACAGGGGAGAGAGACCCAGTACTTC	TRBJ2-5	few	TRBV6-6	TRBD1
CASSQARAGNTIYF	TGTGCCAGCAGCCAAGCAAGGGCCGGAAACACCATATATTTT	TRBJ1-3	.	TRBV4-2	.
CASSSFTGELFF	TGTGCCAGCAGCAGCTTTACCGGGGAGCTGTTTTTT	TRBJ2-2	many	TRBV5-6	.